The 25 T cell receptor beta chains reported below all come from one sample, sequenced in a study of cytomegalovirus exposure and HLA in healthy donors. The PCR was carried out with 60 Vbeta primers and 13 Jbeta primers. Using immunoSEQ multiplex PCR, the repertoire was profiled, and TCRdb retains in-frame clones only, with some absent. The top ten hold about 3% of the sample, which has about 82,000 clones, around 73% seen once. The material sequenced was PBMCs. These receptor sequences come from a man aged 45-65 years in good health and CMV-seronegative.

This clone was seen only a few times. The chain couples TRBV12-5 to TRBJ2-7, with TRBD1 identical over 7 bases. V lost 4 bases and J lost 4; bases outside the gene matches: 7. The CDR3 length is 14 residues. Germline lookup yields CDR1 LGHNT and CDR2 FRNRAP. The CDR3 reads CASGYPGQPYEQYF. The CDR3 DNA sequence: TGTGCTAGTGGTTACCCGGGACAGCCATACGAGCAGTACTTC.

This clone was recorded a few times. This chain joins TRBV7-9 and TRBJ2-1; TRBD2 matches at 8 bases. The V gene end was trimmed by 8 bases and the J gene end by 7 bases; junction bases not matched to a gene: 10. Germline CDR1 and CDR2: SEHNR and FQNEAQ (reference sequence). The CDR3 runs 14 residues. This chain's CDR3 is CASGVLAVLNEQFF. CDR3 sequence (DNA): TGTGCCAGCGGGGTACTAGCGGTCCTGAATGAGCAGTTCTTC.

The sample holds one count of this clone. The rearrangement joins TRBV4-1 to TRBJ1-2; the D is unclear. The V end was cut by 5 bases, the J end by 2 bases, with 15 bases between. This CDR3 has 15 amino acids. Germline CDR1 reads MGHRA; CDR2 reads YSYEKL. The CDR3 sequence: CASSSSGGQNYGYTF. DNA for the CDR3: TGCGCCAGCAGCTCATCAGGAGGGCAGAACTATGGCTACACCTTC.

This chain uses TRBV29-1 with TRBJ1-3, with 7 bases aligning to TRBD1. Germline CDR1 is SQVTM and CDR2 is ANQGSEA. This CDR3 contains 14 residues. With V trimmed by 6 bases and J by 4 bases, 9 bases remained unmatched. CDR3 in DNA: TGCAGCGTGGGGACCGGGACAGAGGGAAACACCATATATTTT. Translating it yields CSVGTGTEGNTIYF.

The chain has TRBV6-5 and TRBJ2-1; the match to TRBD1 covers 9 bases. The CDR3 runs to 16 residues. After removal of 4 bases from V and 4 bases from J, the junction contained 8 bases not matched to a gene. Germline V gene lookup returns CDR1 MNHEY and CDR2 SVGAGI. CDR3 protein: CASSSGTGFLYNEQFF. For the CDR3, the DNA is TGTGCCAGCAGTTCCGGGACAGGGTTCCTATACAATGAGCAGTTCTTC.

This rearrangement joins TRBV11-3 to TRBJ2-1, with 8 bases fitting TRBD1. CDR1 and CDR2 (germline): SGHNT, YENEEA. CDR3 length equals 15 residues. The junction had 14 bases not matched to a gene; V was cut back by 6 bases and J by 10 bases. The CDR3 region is CASRSADRVLGEQFF. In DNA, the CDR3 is TGTGCCAGCAGGTCTGCGGACAGGGTATTAGGGGAGCAGTTCTTC.

The CDR3 loop reads CASFPQGGYEQYF. The CDR3 bases are TGTGCCAGTTTCCCCCAGGGCGGCTACGAGCAGTACTTC. The J gene is TRBJ2-7, the V gene TRBV6-5, with D perhaps TRBD1 (5 bases). Germline V gene data show CDR1 as MNHEY and CDR2 as SVGAGI. This CDR3 contains 13 residues. The germline V and J ends were trimmed by 9 bases and 3 bases, with 15 bases remaining between them.

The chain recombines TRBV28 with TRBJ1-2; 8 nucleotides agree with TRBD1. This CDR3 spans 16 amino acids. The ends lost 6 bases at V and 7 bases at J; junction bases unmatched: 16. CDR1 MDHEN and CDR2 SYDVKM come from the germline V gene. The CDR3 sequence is CASRLGGQGWGAGYTF. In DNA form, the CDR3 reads TGTGCCAGCAGGTTAGGTGGACAGGGATGGGGTGCTGGCTACACCTTC.

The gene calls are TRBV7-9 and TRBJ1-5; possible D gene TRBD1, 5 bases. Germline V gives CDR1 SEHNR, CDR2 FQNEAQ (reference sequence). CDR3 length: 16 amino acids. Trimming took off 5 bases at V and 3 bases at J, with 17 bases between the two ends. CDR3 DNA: TGTGCCAGCAGCCCGACCTCGGGACTTCACAATCAGCCCCAGCATTTT. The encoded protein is CASSPTSGLHNQPQHF.

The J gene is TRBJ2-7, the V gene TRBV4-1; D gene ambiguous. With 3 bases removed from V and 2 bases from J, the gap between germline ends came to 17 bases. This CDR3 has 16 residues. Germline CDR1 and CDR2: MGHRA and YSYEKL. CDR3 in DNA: TGCGCCAGCAGCCAGATTCTTGGCGGTCCCGCCTACGAGCAGTACTTC. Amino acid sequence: CASSQILGGPAYEQYF.

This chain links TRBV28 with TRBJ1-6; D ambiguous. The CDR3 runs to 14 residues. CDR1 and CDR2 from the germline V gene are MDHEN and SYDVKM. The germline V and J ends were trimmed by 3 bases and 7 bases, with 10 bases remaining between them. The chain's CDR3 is CASSLSLQNSPLHF. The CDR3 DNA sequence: TGTGCCAGCAGTTTGTCCCTCCAGAATTCACCCCTCCACTTT.

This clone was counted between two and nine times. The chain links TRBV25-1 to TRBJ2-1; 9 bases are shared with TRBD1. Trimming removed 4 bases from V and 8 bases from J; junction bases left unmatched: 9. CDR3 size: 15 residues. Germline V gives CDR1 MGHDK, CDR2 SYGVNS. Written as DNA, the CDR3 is TGTGCCAGCAGTGCGCTCGGGACAGGGTCCGATGAGCAGTTCTTC. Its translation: CASSALGTGSDEQFF.

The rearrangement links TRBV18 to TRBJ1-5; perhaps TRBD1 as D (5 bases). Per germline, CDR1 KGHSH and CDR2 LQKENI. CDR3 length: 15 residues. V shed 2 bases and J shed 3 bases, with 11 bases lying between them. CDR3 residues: CASSPGRANNQPQHF. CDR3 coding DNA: TGTGCCAGCTCACCAGGCAGGGCGAACAATCAGCCCCAGCATTTT.

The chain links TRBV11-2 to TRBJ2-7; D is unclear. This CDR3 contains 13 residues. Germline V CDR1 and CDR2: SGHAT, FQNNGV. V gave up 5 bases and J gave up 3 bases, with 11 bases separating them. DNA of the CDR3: TGTGCCAGCAGCGTCGTGGCGGACTACGAGCAGTACTTC. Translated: CASSVVADYEQYF.

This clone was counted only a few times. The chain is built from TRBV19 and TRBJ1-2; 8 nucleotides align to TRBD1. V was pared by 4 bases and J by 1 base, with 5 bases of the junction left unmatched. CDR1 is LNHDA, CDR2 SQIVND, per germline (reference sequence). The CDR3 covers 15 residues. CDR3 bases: TGTGCCAGTAGTAGCGACAGGGGACATAACTATGGCTACACCTTC. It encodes CASSSDRGHNYGYTF.

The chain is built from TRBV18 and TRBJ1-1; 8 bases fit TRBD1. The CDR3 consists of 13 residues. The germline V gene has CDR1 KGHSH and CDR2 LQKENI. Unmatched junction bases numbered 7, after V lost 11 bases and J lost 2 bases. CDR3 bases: TGTGCCGGCCAGGACAGGGCAAACACTGAAGCTTTCTTT. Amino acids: CAGQDRANTEAFF.

The CDR3 DNA reads TGTGCCAGCAGTTCATTAGCGGGGGGGGGTTGGGAGACCCAGTACTTC. Its protein is CASSSLAGGGWETQYF. The V call is TRBV28, the J call TRBJ2-5, with TRBD2 matching over 11 bases. The germline CDR1 and CDR2 sequences are MDHEN and SYDVKM. The trim removed 4 bases at V and 5 bases at J, leaving 9 bases unmatched. The CDR3 runs to 16 residues.

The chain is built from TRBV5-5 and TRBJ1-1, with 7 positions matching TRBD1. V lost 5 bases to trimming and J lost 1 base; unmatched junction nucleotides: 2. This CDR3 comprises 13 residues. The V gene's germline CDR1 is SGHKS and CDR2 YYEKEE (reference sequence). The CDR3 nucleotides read TGTGCCAGCAGGGACAGGACGAACACTGAAGCTTTCTTT. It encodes CASRDRTNTEAFF. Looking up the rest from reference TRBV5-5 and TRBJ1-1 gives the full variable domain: DAGVTQSPTHLIKTRGQQVTLRCSPISGHKSVSWYQQVLGQGPQFIFQYYEKEERGRGNFPDRFSARQFPNYSSELNVNALLLGDSALYLCASRDRTNTEAFFGQGTRLTVV.

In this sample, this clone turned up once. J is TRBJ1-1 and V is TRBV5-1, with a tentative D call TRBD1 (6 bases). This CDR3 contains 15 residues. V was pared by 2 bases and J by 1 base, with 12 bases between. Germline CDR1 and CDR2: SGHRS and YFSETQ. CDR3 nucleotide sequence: TGCGCCAGCAGCTTCACGCCAGGGGCGAACACTGAAGCTTTCTTT. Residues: CASSFTPGANTEAFF.

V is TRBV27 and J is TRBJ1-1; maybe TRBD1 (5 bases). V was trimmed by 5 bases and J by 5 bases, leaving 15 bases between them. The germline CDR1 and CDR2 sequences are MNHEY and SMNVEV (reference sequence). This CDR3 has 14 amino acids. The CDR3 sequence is CASSTGLSGTEAFF. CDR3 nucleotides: TGTGCCAGCAGTACGGGACTCTCAGGGACTGAAGCTTTCTTT.

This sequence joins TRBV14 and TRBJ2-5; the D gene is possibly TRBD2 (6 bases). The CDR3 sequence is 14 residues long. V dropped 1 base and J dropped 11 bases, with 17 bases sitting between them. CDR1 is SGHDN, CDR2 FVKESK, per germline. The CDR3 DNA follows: TGTGCCAGCAGCCAAGTGGAGGGTAGGCGAGAGCAGTACTTC. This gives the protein CASSQVEGRREQYF.

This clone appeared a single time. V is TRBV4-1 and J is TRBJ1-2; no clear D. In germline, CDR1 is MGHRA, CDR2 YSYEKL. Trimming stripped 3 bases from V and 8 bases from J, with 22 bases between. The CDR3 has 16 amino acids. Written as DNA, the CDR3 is TGCGCCAGCAGCCAGGAAGCAGCGAGCCCCTCTCGGGGCTACACCTTC. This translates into CASSQEAASPSRGYTF.

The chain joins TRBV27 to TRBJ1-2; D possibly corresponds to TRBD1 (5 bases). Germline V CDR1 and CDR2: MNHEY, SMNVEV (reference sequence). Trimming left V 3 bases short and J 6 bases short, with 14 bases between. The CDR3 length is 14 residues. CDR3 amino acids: CASSLGLRTDGYTF. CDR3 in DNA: TGTGCCAGCAGTTTGGGACTTCGTACCGATGGCTACACCTTC.

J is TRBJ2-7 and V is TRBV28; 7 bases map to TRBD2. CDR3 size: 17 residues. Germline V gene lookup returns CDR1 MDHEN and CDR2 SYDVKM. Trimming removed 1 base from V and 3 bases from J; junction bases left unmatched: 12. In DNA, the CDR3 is TGTGCCAGCAGTTTATTCCACTCTTGGGAGGGCCGCTACGAGCAGTACTTC. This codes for CASSLFHSWEGRYEQYF. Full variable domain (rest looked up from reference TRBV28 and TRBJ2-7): DVKVTQSSRYLVKRTGEKVFLECVQDMDHENMFWYRQDPGLGLRLIYFSYDVKMKEKGDIPEGYSVSREKKERFSLILESASTNQTSMYLCASSLFHSWEGRYEQYFGPGTRLTVT.

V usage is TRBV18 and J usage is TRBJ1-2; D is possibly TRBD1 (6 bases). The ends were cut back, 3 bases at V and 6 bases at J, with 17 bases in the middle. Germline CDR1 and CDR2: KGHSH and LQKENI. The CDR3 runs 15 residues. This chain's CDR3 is CASSPPSRGGDGYTF. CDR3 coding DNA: TGTGCCAGCTCACCTCCGTCCAGGGGAGGGGATGGCTACACCTTC.